A single sample gave rise to the 13 T cell receptor beta chains below, sequenced in a study of Tregs in tolerant kidney transplant recipients. Repertoires were generated with immunoSEQ multiplex PCR, while TCRdb's copy carries only in-frame clones and drops some. The data contain 60,000 or so clones, roughly 85% of them singletons. The source was Tregs from blood, collected before the transplant. These receptors all stem from a human donor who received a combined kidney and bone marrow transplant.

V is TRBV19 and J is TRBJ1-4; D ambiguous. V lost 4 bases to trimming and J lost 8 bases, with 8 bases between them. CDR1 and CDR2 from the germline V gene are LNHDA and SQIVND (reference sequence). This CDR3 has 12 residues. In nucleotides, the CDR3 is TGTGCCAGTAGTACCAGGACGGAAAAACTGTTTTTT. As protein: CASSTRTEKLFF.

The chain links TRBV7-8 to TRBJ1-1, with TRBD1 matching over 7 bases. The germline V gene encodes CDR1 SGHVS and CDR2 FQNEAQ. The length of the CDR3 is 16 residues. The J segment lost 5 bases and the V segment lost 3 bases, leaving 12 bases of the junction unmatched. The CDR3 reads CASSLGEGGPRTEAFF. CDR3 in DNA: TGTGCCAGCAGCTTGGGCGAAGGGGGCCCGAGGACTGAAGCTTTCTTT.

The sample holds a few counts of this clone. This chain uses TRBV6-5 with TRBJ2-3; 13 bases align to TRBD2. The V gene's germline CDR1 is MNHEY and CDR2 SVGAGI. The CDR3 has 15 residues. This CDR3 reads CATQEGGLAGYTQYF. The CDR3 DNA reads TGTGCTACGCAAGAAGGGGGACTAGCGGGATATACGCAGTATTTT.

V usage is TRBV6-5 and J usage is TRBJ1-2; D is unclear. The CDR3 runs to 13 residues. The germline gives CDR1 MNHEY, CDR2 SVGAGI. Between the trimmed V and J ends, which lost 6 bases and 1 base, there was a span of 9 bases. CDR3: CASSLTFNYGYTF. The CDR3 DNA sequence: TGTGCCAGCAGCCTTACTTTTAACTATGGCTACACCTTC.

The chain carries TRBV2 and TRBJ2-1, with D unresolved. Trimming left V 8 bases short and J 5 bases short, with 13 bases between. Germline V gene lookup returns CDR1 SNHLY and CDR2 FYNNEI. This CDR3 is 13 amino acids long. DNA of the CDR3: TGTGCCAGCGAGTCTACGGCGGACAATGAGCAGTTCTTC. Amino acids: CASESTADNEQFF.

The genes are TRBV14 and TRBJ2-7, with D perhaps given as TRBD1 or TRBD2 (5 bases each). The germline gives CDR1 SGHDN, CDR2 FVKESK. Trimming took off 4 bases at V and 6 bases at J, with 25 bases between the two ends. The CDR3 totals 17 residues. The CDR3 DNA reads TGTGCCAGCAGCCGTCTACGAGGGTGGCAGGGAGTTGGCGAGCAGTACTTC. It codes for CASSRLRGWQGVGEQYF. Together with reference TRBV14 and TRBJ2-7, the CDR3 gives the full variable domain: EAGVTQFPSHSVIEKGQTVTLRCDPISGHDNLYWYRRVMGKEIKFLLHFVKESKQDESGMPNNRFLAERTGGTYSTLKVQPAELEDSGVYFCASSRLRGWQGVGEQYFGPGTRLTVT.

V and J are TRBV4-1 and TRBJ2-7; TRBD1 might be the D (6 bases). The V and J ends lost 1 base and 5 bases respectively, with 15 bases between them. The CDR3 runs to 15 residues. Per the germline V gene, CDR1 is MGHRA and CDR2 is YSYEKL. The CDR3: CASSQAVTGNHEQYF. The CDR3 nucleotides read TGCGCCAGCAGCCAAGCGGTAACAGGGAACCACGAGCAGTACTTC.

This chain connects TRBV9 to TRBJ2-6; 10 nucleotides line up with TRBD1. The CDR3 consists of 17 residues. The germline CDR1 and CDR2 sequences are SGDLS and YYNGEE. V lost 3 bases, J lost 2 bases, and 5 bases stayed unmatched. The CDR3: CASSGPTGGAGANVLTF. The CDR3 bases are TGTGCCAGCAGCGGACCGACAGGGGGCGCTGGGGCCAACGTCCTGACTTTC.

The V call is TRBV5-1, the J call TRBJ1-1; the match to TRBD1 covers 8 bases. The germline CDR1 and CDR2 sequences are SGHRS and YFSETQ. With 5 bases clipped from V and 5 bases from J, the junction kept 5 bases outside the gene matches. This CDR3 contains 13 residues. In DNA form, the CDR3 reads TGCGCCAGCAGTACGACAGGGGTAACTGAAGCTTTCTTT. Amino acid sequence: CASSTTGVTEAFF.

The chain joins TRBV9 to TRBJ2-5; 11 nucleotides match TRBD2. V lost 2 bases to trimming and J lost 3 bases; unmatched junction nucleotides: 3. Germline CDR1 reads SGDLS; CDR2 reads YYNGEE. The CDR3 consists of 15 residues. In DNA, the CDR3 is TGTGCCAGCAGCGTGACTAGCGGGGTAAAAGAGACCCAGTACTTC. It translates to CASSVTSGVKETQYF.

CDR3 nucleotide sequence: TGTGCCAGCAAACAGATTAGCAATCAGCCCCAGCATTTT. It is translated as CASKQISNQPQHF. The rearrangement links TRBV2 to TRBJ1-5; D is unclear. CDR3 length: 13 residues. With 7 bases removed from V and 0 bases from J, the gap between germline ends came to 7 bases. Germline lookup yields CDR1 SNHLY and CDR2 FYNNEI.

The V call is TRBV5-5, the J call TRBJ2-1; TRBD2 agrees at 10 bases. The length of the CDR3 is 17 residues. The V and J ends lost 1 base and 7 bases, in that order; junction bases with no gene match: 11. Germline CDR1 is SGHKS and CDR2 is YYEKEE (reference sequence). CDR3 loop: CASSLSPGLAGVNEQFF. The CDR3 nucleotides are TGTGCCAGCAGCTTGAGCCCTGGGCTAGCGGGAGTTAATGAGCAGTTCTTC.

This chain links TRBV13 with TRBJ2-7, with a weak D call TRBD1 (6 bases). Germline V lookup: CDR1 PRHDT, CDR2 FYEKMQ (reference sequence). V shed 5 bases and J shed 2 bases, with 10 bases lying between them. This CDR3 comprises 13 residues. This chain's CDR3 is CASSPRGTYEQYF. CDR3 coding DNA: TGTGCCAGCAGCCCAAGGGGGACCTACGAGCAGTACTTC. Based on the CDR3 plus reference TRBV13 and TRBJ2-7, the full variable domain is AAGVIQSPRHLIKEKRETATLKCYPIPRHDTVYWYQQGPGQDPQFLISFYEKMQSDKGSIPDRFSAQQFSDYHSELNMSSLELGDSALYFCASSPRGTYEQYFGPGTRLTVT.